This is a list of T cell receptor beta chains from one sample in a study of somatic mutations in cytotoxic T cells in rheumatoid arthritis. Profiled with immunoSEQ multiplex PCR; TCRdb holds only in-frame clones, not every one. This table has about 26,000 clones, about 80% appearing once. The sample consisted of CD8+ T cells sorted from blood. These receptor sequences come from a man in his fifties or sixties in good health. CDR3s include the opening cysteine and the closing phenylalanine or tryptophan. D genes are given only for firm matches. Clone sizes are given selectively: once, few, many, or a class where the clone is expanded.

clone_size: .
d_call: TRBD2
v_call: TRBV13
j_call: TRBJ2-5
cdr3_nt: TGTGCCAGCAGCTTGACTAGCGGGAGATGGGAGACCCAGTACTTC
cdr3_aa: CASSLTSGRWETQYF

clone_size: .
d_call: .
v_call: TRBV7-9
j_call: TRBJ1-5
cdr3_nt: TGTGCCAGCAGCGGTAATAGCAATCAGCCCCAGCATTTT
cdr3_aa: CASSGNSNQPQHF

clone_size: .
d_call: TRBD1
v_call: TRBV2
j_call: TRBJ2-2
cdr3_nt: TGTGCCAGCAGCGACAGGGGGACAAACACCGGGGAGCTGTTTTTT
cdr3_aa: CASSDRGTNTGELFF

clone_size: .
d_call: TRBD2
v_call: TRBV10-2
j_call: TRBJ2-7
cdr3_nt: TGCGCCAGCAGTGCGGGACTAGCGGGTTACGAGCAGTACTTC
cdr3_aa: CASSAGLAGYEQYF

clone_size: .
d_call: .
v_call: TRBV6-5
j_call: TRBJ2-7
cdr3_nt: TGTGCCAGCAGTTACTCAATTTCCTACGAGCAGTACTTC
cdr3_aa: CASSYSISYEQYF

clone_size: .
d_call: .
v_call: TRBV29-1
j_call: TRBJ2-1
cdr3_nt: TGCAGCGTTGACTACAGGAGAACCAAGAACAATGAGCAGTTCTTC
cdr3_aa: CSVDYRRTKNNEQFF

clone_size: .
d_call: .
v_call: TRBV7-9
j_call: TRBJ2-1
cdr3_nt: TGTGCCAGCAGCCGGACAGTCAATGAGCAGTTCTTC
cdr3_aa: CASSRTVNEQFF

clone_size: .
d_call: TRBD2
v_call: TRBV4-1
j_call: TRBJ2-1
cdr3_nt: TGCGCCAGCAGCCAAGCCGGGACTAGCGGGGGCAATGAGCAGTTCTTC
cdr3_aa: CASSQAGTSGGNEQFF

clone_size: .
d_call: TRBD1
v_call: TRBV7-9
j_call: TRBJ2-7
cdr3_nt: TGTGCCAGCAGCTTATGGGACAGGGCCTACGAGCAGTACTTC
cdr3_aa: CASSLWDRAYEQYF

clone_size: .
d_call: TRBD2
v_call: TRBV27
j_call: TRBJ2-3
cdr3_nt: TGTGCCAGCAGTCCCCGATTAGCGGGATCGATATGGACAGATACGCAGTATTTT
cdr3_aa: CASSPRLAGSIWTDTQYF

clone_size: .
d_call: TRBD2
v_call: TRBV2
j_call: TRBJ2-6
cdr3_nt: TGTGCCAGCAGTGAGGGACTAGCGGACTCTGGGGCCAACGTCCTGACTTTC
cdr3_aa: CASSEGLADSGANVLTF

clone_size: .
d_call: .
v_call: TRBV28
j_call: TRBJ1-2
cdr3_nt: TGTGCCAGCAGTTTTACGGACTTCTATGGCTACACCTTC
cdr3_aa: CASSFTDFYGYTF

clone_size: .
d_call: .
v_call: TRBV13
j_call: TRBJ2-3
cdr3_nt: TGTGCCAGCAGGCCACCGGGACTGGACACAGATACGCAGTATTTT
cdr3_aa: CASRPPGLDTDTQYF

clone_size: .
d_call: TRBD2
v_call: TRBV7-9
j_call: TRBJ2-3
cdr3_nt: TGTGCCAGCAGCAGGGGGACTAGCGGAGTAGATACGCAGTATTTT
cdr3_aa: CASSRGTSGVDTQYF

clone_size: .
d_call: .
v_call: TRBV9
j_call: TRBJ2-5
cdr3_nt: TGTGCCAGCAGCGTGACAGGAATCTACCAAGAGACCCAGTACTTC
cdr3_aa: CASSVTGIYQETQYF

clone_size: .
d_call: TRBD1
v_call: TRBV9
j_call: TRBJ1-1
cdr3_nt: TGTGCCAGCAGCGGCGGACAGGACAAAGCTTTCTTT
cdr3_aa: CASSGGQDKAFF

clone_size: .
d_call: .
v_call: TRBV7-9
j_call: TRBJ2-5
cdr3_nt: TGTGCCAGCAGCCCTCTGACCAACCAAGAGACCCAGTACTTC
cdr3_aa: CASSPLTNQETQYF

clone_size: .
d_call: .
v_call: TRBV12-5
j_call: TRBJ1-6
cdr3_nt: TGTGCTAGTGGTTTCTCTGTGCCATATGGTTCACCCCTCCACTTT
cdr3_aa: CASGFSVPYGSPLHF

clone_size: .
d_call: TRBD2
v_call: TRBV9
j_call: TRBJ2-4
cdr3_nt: TGTGCCAGCAGCGGGGCGGGGGGCAACATTCAGTACTTC
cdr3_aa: CASSGAGGNIQYF

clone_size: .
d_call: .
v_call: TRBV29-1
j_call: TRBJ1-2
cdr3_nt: TGCAGCGTTGACGTGCGGGGGCGTTATGGCTACACCTTC
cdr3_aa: CSVDVRGRYGYTF

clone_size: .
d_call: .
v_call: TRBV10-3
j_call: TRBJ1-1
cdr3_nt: TGTGCCACCAGAGGCAGGCATTCTGAGAACACTGAAGCTTTCTTT
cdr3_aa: CATRGRHSENTEAFF

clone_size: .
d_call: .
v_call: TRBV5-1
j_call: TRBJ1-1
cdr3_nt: TGCGCCAGCAGCTTGGGAGGGTTAAGGACTGAAGCTTTCTTT
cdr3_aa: CASSLGGLRTEAFF

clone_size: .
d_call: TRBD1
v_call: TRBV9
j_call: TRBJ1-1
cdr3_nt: TGTGCCAGCAGCGTCCAGGGGGGCAAAGTTGGCACTGAAGCTTTCTTT
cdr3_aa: CASSVQGGKVGTEAFF

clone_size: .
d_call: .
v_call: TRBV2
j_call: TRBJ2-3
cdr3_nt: TGTGCCAGCAGTGAAGTGGGTAGTTCAGATACGCAGTATTTT
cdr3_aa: CASSEVGSSDTQYF

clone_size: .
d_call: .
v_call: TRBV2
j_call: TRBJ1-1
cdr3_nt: TGTGCCAGCATTAGGGGGAACACTGAAGCTTTCTTT
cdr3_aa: CASIRGNTEAFF

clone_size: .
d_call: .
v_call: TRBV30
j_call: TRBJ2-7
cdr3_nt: TGTGCCTGGAGTGGACTAGCGACTTCCACGGGACAGCCCTACGGGCAGTACTTC
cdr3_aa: CAWSGLATSTGQPYGQYF

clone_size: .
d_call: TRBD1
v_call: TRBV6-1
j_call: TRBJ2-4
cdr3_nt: TGTGCCAGCAGTGAACGACAGGGGGTAGCCAAAAACATTCAGTACTTC
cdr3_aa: CASSERQGVAKNIQYF

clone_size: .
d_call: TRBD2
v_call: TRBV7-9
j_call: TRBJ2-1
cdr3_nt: TGTGCCAGCAGCTTAACCACTAGCGGGAGTATTAATGAGCAGTTCTTC
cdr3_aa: CASSLTTSGSINEQFF

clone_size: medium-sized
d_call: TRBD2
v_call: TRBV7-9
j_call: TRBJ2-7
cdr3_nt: TGTGCCAGCAGCGTAGCGGGAAAGGGGTACGAGCAGTACTTC
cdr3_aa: CASSVAGKGYEQYF

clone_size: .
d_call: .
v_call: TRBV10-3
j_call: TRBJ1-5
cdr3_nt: TGTGCCATCAGTGAGGGGAGTCAGCCCCAGCATTTT
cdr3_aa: CAISEGSQPQHF

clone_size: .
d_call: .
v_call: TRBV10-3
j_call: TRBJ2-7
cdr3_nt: TGTGCCATCACCTCCGGGACGGTGATACCCTACGAGCAGTACTTC
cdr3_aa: CAITSGTVIPYEQYF

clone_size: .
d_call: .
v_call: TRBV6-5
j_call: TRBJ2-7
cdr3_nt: TGTGCCAGCAGTCCGGGACTTGCTAATGAGCAGTACTTC
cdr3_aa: CASSPGLANEQYF

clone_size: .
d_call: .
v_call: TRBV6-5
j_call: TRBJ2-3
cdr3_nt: TGTGCCAGCAGTTACTCATCTAGCACAGATACGCAGTATTTT
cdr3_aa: CASSYSSSTDTQYF

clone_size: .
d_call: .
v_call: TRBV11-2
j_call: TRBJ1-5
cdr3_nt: TGTGCCAGCAGCTCCCTACAGCCCCAGCATTTT
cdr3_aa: CASSSLQPQHF

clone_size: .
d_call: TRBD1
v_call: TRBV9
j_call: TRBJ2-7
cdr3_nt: TGTGCCAGCAGCACTAACAGGGGCGAGCAGTACTTC
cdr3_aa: CASSTNRGEQYF